This T cell receptor (beta chain) was found in a study of blood T cell repertoires in COVID-19. In the study overall: Collection of acute and convalescent COVID-19 samples took place in the United States, Italy and Spain. T cells, B-cell-depleted T cells, or PBMCs supplied cDNA or gDNA.

As originally analysed: Amplification of reference gene primers provided the estimated nucleated cell counts. This table comes from immunoSEQ multiplex PCR, and its TCRdb copy is limited to in-frame clones, with some not included. From that table come the V and J calls and clone size; the DNA was used to work out D and trimming. The sample includes around 40,000 clones, 75% to 95% of them seen just once. V dropped 0 bases and J dropped 8; count of bases not matched to a gene: 2. CDR3 length: 13 amino acids. Germline values: CDR1 KGHSH, CDR2 LQKENI. The sequence derives from a woman of 80 years or more with acute or convalescent COVID-19. V and J are TRBV18 and TRBJ1-2, with TRBD1 matching over 8 bases. Sequencing was performed on peripheral blood. CDR3 DNA sequence: TGTGCCAGCTCACCACCCTCAGGGGGCGGCTACACCTTC. Translated: CASSPPSGGGYTF.